This T cell receptor beta chain emerged from a study of T cell responses to AZD1222 COVID-19 vaccine. CDR3 length: 14 amino acids. With V trimmed by 4 bases and J by 4 bases, 5 bases remained unmatched. Germline CDR1 MNHEY, CDR2 SMNVEV (reference sequence). Study-wide results and caveats: Every sample of the repertoires postdated the peak T cell response. Clonal diversity may have been underestimated, and the donors were mostly white British, with more females than males. Two AZD1222 administrations were followed by greater Spike-specific TCR breadth and depth.

Notes on this clone: Antigen unknown.

Assay used: immunoSEQ multiplex PCR; TCRdb lists only in-frame clones, some missing. The sample lists about 190,000 clones; approximately 90% were seen once. Sample: peripheral blood, taken on day 0 of AZD1222 vaccination. The rearrangement uses TRBV27 and TRBJ2-3; 7 bases line up with TRBD2. The clonotype originates from an adult in good health. The CDR3 sequence is CASSSGLVADTQYF. The CDR3 DNA is TGTGCCAGCAGTTCCGGACTAGTCGCAGATACGCAGTATTTT.